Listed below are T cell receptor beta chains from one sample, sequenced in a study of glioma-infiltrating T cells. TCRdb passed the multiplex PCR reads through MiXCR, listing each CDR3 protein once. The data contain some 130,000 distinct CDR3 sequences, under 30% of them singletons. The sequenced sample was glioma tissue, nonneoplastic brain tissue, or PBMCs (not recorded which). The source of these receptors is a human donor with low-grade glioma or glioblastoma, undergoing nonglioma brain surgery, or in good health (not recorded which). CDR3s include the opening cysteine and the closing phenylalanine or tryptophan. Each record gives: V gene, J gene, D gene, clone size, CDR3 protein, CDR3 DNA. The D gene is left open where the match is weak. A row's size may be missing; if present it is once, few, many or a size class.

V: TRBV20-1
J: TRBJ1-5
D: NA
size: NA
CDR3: CSARDSFRELSNQPQHF
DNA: TGCAGTGCTAGAGATTCTTTTAGGGAACTTAGCAATCAGCCCCAGCATTTT

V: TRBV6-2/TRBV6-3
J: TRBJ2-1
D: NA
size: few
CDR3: CASSATAQSSYEQFF
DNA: TGTGCCAGCAGCGCGACAGCCCAAAGCTCCTACGAGCAGTTCTTC

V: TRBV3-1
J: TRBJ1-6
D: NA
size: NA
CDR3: CASSRVAVSPLHF
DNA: TGTGCCAGCAGCCGGGTCGCGGTCTCACCCCTCCACTTT

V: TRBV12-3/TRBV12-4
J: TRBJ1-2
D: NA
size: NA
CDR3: CASRPPGANGYTF
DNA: TGTGCCAGCAGACCCCCAGGGGCAAATGGCTACACCTTC

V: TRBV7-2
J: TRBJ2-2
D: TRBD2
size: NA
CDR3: CASSRATGLGVTGELFF
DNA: TGTGCCAGCAGCCGCGCGACGGGACTAGGGGTAACCGGGGAGCTGTTTTTT

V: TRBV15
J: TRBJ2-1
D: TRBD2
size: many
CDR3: CATGLDAEQFF
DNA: TGTGCCACCGGACTAGACGCTGAGCAGTTCTTC

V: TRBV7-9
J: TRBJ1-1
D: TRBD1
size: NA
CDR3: CASSLTGGPSAEAFF
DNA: TGTGCCAGCAGCCTGACAGGGGGTCCCTCCGCTGAAGCTTTCTTT

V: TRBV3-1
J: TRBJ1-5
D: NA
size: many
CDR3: CASSATGGSNQPQHF
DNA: TGTGCCAGCAGCGCGACAGGAGGTAGCAATCAGCCCCAGCATTTT

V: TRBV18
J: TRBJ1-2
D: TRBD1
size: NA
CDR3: CASSPQGQDGYTF
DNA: TGTGCCAGCTCACCGCAGGGACAGGATGGCTACACCTTC

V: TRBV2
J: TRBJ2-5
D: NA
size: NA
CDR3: CASPLGVSEETQYF
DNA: TGTGCCAGCCCGTTAGGCGTTTCGGAAGAGACCCAGTACTTC

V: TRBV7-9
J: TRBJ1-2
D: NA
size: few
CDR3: CASSFQAGQGYTF
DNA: TGTGCCAGCAGCTTTCAGGCGGGGCAGGGCTACACCTTC

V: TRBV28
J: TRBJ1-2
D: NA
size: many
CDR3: CASSFGDKPYGYTF
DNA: TGTGCCAGCAGCTTTGGGGACAAACCTTATGGCTACACCTTC

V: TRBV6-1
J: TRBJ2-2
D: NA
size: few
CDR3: CASSELVGRNTGELFF
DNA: TGTGCCAGCAGTGAACTGGTGGGAAGAAACACCGGGGAGCTGTTTTTT

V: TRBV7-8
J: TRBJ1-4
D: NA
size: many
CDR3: CASSVTLTNEKLFF
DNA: TGTGCCAGCAGCGTAACCCTAACTAATGAAAAACTGTTTTTT

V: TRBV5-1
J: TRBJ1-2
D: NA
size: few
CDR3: CASSSDNFGNYGYTF
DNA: TGCGCCAGCAGCTCAGACAATTTCGGGAACTATGGCTACACCTTC

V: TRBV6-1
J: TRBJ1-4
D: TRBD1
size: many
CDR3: CASSVDRDEKLFF
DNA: TGTGCCAGCAGTGTCGACAGGGACGAAAAACTGTTTTTT

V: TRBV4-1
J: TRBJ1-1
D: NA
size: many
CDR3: CASSQPPDFRSTEAFF
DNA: TGCGCCAGCAGCCAACCCCCGGACTTCCGTAGCACTGAAGCTTTCTTT

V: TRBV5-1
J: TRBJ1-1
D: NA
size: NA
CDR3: CASSLSGGGTEAFF
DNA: TGCGCCAGCAGCTTGTCCGGGGGCGGCACTGAAGCTTTCTTT